The 29 T cell receptor beta chains below come from one sample, sequenced in a study of tumor T cells in aggressive B-cell lymphoma (dated by TCRdb to 2016 to 2017). The library was made by the immunoSEQ multiplex PCR assay. The source is immuneACCESS, and TCRdb retained only in-frame sequences with V and J called. Part of the clones is not carried over; for the studies checked, unresolved V genes explain less than half of this, and the remainder is unexplained. The sample table records 4,500 to 5,500 clones; about 90% of these occur just once. The top ten clones comprise roughly 2.5% of the sample. Sequencing was carried out using tumor tissue. The origin of the receptors is an adult with diffuse large B cell lymphoma.

The chain uses TRBV6-5 and TRBJ1-6; TRBD1 aligns across 7 bases. The ends lost 2 bases at V and 7 bases at J; junction bases unmatched: 8. Germline CDR1 MNHEY, CDR2 SVGAGI. CDR3 length: 16 residues. DNA for the CDR3: TGTGCCAGCAGTTACCGGATACAGGGGTGGAATTCACCCCTCCACTTT. It specifies CASSYRIQGWNSPLHF.

The genes are TRBV4-1 and TRBJ1-2, with TRBD1 matching 9 bases. Looked up from germline, CDR1 is MGHRA and CDR2 is YSYEKL. CDR3 length equals 17 residues. Germline trimming cut 4 bases from V and 7 bases from J; bases unmatched to any gene: 16. The CDR3 here is CASSPGQGQGDSTGYTF. In DNA, the CDR3 is TGCGCCAGCAGCCCTGGACAGGGGCAGGGGGATTCGACTGGCTACACCTTC.

The chain recombines TRBV7-3 with TRBJ1-2; the D gene is possibly TRBD1 (6 bases). The CDR3 is 13 amino acids. V lost 1 base, J lost 7 bases, and 10 bases lay in between. CDR1 and CDR2 from the germline V gene are SGHTA and FQGTGA. CDR3 sequence (DNA): TGTGCCAGCAGCTTAATGCAGGGGACTGGCTACACCTTC. Translated: CASSLMQGTGYTF.

V is TRBV6-5 and J is TRBJ2-7, with TRBD2 matching over 9 bases. The junction had 2 bases not matched to a gene; V was cut back by 3 bases and J by 2 bases. The CDR3 sequence is 14 residues long. Germline CDR1 MNHEY, CDR2 SVGAGI. The CDR3 nucleotides are TGTGCCAGCAGTTATAGCGGGGGACCCTACGAGCAGTACTTC. It specifies CASSYSGGPYEQYF.

The chain employs TRBV9 and TRBJ2-1; TRBD2 agrees at 11 bases. Germline V gene lookup returns CDR1 SGDLS and CDR2 YYNGEE. This CDR3 has 17 residues. V shed 4 bases, J shed 4 bases, and the junction held 10 bases outside the gene matches. CDR3 bases: TGTGCCAGCAGCCCCCCTGCCGGGACTAGCGGTTACAATGAGCAGTTCTTC. This gives the protein CASSPPAGTSGYNEQFF. The full variable domain, its missing parts supplied by reference TRBV9 and TRBJ2-1, is DSGVTQTPKHLITATGQRVTLRCSPRSGDLSVYWYQQSLDQGLQFLIQYYNGEERAKGNILERFSAQQFPDLHSELNLSSLELGDSALYFCASSPPAGTSGYNEQFFGPGTRLTVL.

The chain carries TRBV7-9 and TRBJ1-4; the match to TRBD1 covers 7 bases. V was pared by 3 bases and J by 7 bases, with 8 bases of the junction left unmatched. This CDR3 spans 15 amino acids. Germline V gene data show CDR1 as SEHNR and CDR2 as FQNEAQ (reference sequence). The CDR3, as DNA: TGTGCCAGCAGCTTGTACCCAGGGGGGACTGAAAAACTGTTTTTT. Amino acids: CASSLYPGGTEKLFF.

This chain links TRBV5-1 with TRBJ2-1, with D perhaps matching TRBD1 (5 bases). This CDR3 has 12 amino acids. V was shortened by 5 bases and J by 5 bases, with 8 bases between the two germline ends. Germline V gene data show CDR1 as SGHRS and CDR2 as YFSETQ. The CDR3: CASRPGNNEQFF. The CDR3 nucleotides read TGCGCCAGCAGGCCAGGGAACAATGAGCAGTTCTTC.

The CDR3 nucleotides read TGTGCCAGCAGTTACGGGGCGGGACTTGGCTACACCTTC. Amino acid sequence: CASSYGAGLGYTF. V usage is TRBV6-5 and J usage is TRBJ1-2; D may be TRBD1 (5 bases). Germline V lookup: CDR1 MNHEY, CDR2 SVGAGI. Trimming cost V 2 bases and J 7 bases, with 11 bases left between them. CDR3 size: 13 residues.

This clone was seen a handful of times. In nucleotides, the CDR3 is TGTGCCAGCAGCGTCTTAAACACTGAAGCTTTCTTT. Translated, it gives CASSVLNTEAFF. The V call is TRBV11-2, the J call TRBJ1-1; D uncertain. This CDR3 region has 12 residues. The germline V gene encodes CDR1 SGHAT and CDR2 FQNNGV. Trimming shortened V by 5 bases and J by 2 bases, and 6 bases separated the two germline ends.

CDR3 in amino acids: CASSLVPGTDTQYF. Written as DNA, the CDR3 is TGTGCCAGCAGCTTAGTCCCAGGAACAGATACGCAGTATTTT. The V and J genes are TRBV13 and TRBJ2-3; D ambiguous. The CDR3 contains 14 residues. Germline V gene lookup returns CDR1 PRHDT and CDR2 FYEKMQ (reference sequence). V was shortened by 1 base and J by 3 bases, with 8 bases between the two germline ends.

V usage is TRBV5-1 and J usage is TRBJ1-1; D gene unclear. The CDR3 has 16 residues. Germline loops: CDR1 SGHRS, CDR2 YFSETQ. V lost 4 bases and J lost 1, with 17 bases in between. The CDR3 loop is CASSRRVGRQNTEAFF. The CDR3 bases are TGCGCCAGCAGCCGGAGGGTGGGTCGCCAGAACACTGAAGCTTTCTTT.

This rearrangement joins TRBV10-1 to TRBJ2-1, with unresolved D. V was clipped by 0 bases and J by 8 bases, with 17 bases between them. Per the germline V gene, CDR1 is WNHNN and CDR2 is SYGVQD (reference sequence). The CDR3 runs 16 residues. The CDR3 DNA reads as TGCGCCAGCAGTGAGTCGTTTGTTAGCTCGGCCTATGAGCAGTTCTTC. This sequence encodes CASSESFVSSAYEQFF.

The chain has TRBV21-1 and TRBJ2-3; the D segment call TRBD2 is taken from the table without a DNA check. TRBV21-1 is marked as a pseudogene. CDR3 size: 17 residues. The CDR3 DNA is TGTGCCAGCAGCAAAGTGATCCGGGGTTCGGACACAGATACGCAGTATTTT. This codes for CASSKVIRGSDTDTQYF.

This chain connects TRBV9 to TRBJ2-3, with a weak D call TRBD2 (7 bases). CDR3 length: 12 residues. CDR1 and CDR2 from the germline V gene are SGDLS and YYNGEE. The CDR3 coding sequence is TGTGCTACGCGGGGGCAGGTAGATACGCAGTATTTT. Amino acid sequence: CATRGQVDTQYF.

The gene calls are TRBV6-6 and TRBJ1-1; 8 nucleotides align to TRBD1. Germline CDR1 MNHNY, CDR2 SVGAGI (reference sequence). J gave up 1 base and V 6 bases, and 1 base lay outside the gene matches. CDR3 size: 13 residues. The CDR3 sequence: CASRQGANTEAFF. CDR3 in DNA: TGTGCCAGCAGGCAGGGGGCGAACACTGAAGCTTTCTTT.

V is TRBV15 and J is TRBJ2-5; D remains ambiguous. V was pared by 4 bases and J by 3 bases, with 12 bases between. The CDR3 runs 14 residues. Per the germline V gene, CDR1 is LNHNV and CDR2 is YYDKDF (reference sequence). The CDR3 loop reads CATSTRTREETQYF. CDR3 in DNA: TGTGCCACCAGCACGCGTACTCGGGAAGAGACCCAGTACTTC.

CDR3 coding DNA: TGTGCCAGCAGCTCCCGGGACAGAGATACGCAGTATTTT. This codes for CASSSRDRDTQYF. The genes are TRBV7-2 and TRBJ2-3, with 7 bases matching TRBD1. There are 13 residues in the CDR3. The ends lost 4 bases at V and 5 bases at J; junction bases unmatched: 3. Germline values: CDR1 SGHTA, CDR2 FQGNSA. Supplemented by reference TRBV7-2 and TRBJ2-3, the full variable domain reads GAGVSQSPSNKVTEKGKDVELRCDPISGHTALYWYRQSLGQGLEFLIYFQGNSAPDKSGLPSDRFSAERTGGSVSTLTIQRTQQEDSAVYLCASSSRDRDTQYFGPGTRLTVL.

The rearrangement joins TRBV27 to TRBJ2-1; D may be TRBD1 (5 bases). Trimming removed 9 bases from V and 6 bases from J, with 15 bases in between. The CDR3 sequence is 13 residues long. The germline gives CDR1 MNHEY, CDR2 SMNVEV (reference sequence). The CDR3 spells CASYHRGSNEQFF. CDR3 bases: TGTGCCAGTTATCATAGGGGTAGCAATGAGCAGTTCTTC.

V usage is TRBV7-8 and J usage is TRBJ1-2, with D hard to call. Trimming took 2 bases from V and 6 from J, leaving 10 bases between them. The length of the CDR3 is 13 residues. Germline-derived CDR1 and CDR2 are SGHVS and FQNEAQ. The CDR3 DNA reads as TGTGCCAGCAGCTTAATTGGGGAGGATGGCTACACCTTC. Amino acids: CASSLIGEDGYTF.

This clone came up a few times. The J gene is TRBJ2-3, the V gene TRBV29-1; TRBD1 matches at 7 bases. Germline CDR1 is SQVTM and CDR2 is ANQGSEA. The CDR3 runs 14 residues. V was pared by 0 bases and J by 1 base, with 1 base of the junction left unmatched. The CDR3 nucleotides read TGCAGCGTTGAAGACGGACAGGGCACAGATACGCAGTATTTT. It is translated as CSVEDGQGTDTQYF.

This clone was recorded once. The chain carries TRBV28 and TRBJ2-7; 11 bases fit TRBD2. The V segment lost 8 bases and the J segment 7 bases; nucleotides outside the gene matches: 7. The CDR3 sequence is 13 residues long. The V gene's germline CDR1 is MDHEN and CDR2 SYDVKM. DNA for the CDR3: TGTGCCAGCCCTCTAGCGGGGGGTTGGGAGCAGTACTTC. Its translation is CASPLAGGWEQYF.

The chain joins TRBV7-9 to TRBJ2-2, with 13 bases that match TRBD2. The CDR3 has 15 amino acids. Trimming took 5 bases from V and 6 from J; bases not matched to a gene: 3. Germline lookup yields CDR1 SEHNR and CDR2 FQNEAQ (reference sequence). DNA of the CDR3: TGTGCCAGCAGCCAAGGACTAGCGGGGGCCGGGGAGCTGTTTTTT. The encoded protein is CASSQGLAGAGELFF. Combining the CDR3 with reference TRBV7-9 and TRBJ2-2 gives the whole variable domain DTGVSQNPRHKITKRGQNVTFRCDPISEHNRLYWYRQTLGQGPEFLTYFQNEAQLEKSRLLSDRFSAERPKGSFSTLEIQRTEQGDSAMYLCASSQGLAGAGELFFGEGSRLTVL.

J is TRBJ1-3 and V is TRBV4-1, with 9 bases that match TRBD1. Losses at the gene ends were 2 bases for V and 0 bases for J; bases not matched to a gene: 5. CDR3 length: 17 residues. Per germline, CDR1 MGHRA and CDR2 YSYEKL. The chain's CDR3 is CASSQPGTGHSGNTIYF. CDR3 nucleotides: TGCGCCAGCAGCCAACCCGGGACAGGGCACTCTGGAAACACCATATATTTT.

Only one count was recorded for this clone. A junction boundary mismatches the germline segment, possibly from a read error. The chain combines TRBV20-1 with TRBJ1-2; unclear D gene. The CDR3 has 8 residues. CDR1 DFQATT and CDR2 SNEGSKA come from the germline V gene (reference sequence). The CDR3 DNA follows: TGCAGTGCTAGCCGCGGGGCCTTC. It yields the protein CSASRGAF.

V gene TRBV10-2 combines with J gene TRBJ2-5; unclear D gene. The CDR3 is 12 residues long. Trimming cost V 3 bases and J 5 bases, with 7 bases left between them. In germline, CDR1 is WSHSY, CDR2 SAAADI. The chain's CDR3 is CASSDSVETQYF. The DNA for the CDR3 is TGCGCCAGCAGTGATTCGGTGGAGACCCAGTACTTC.

V gene TRBV11-3 combines with J gene TRBJ2-1; 7 positions agree with TRBD2. V lost 0 bases to trimming and J lost 10 bases; unmatched junction nucleotides: 3. The CDR3 has 13 amino acids. Germline V lookup: CDR1 SGHNT, CDR2 YENEEA. The DNA for the CDR3 is TGTGCCAGCAGCTTAGATGGGGGGGGAGAGCAGTTCTTC. Residues: CASSLDGGGEQFF.

The rearrangement links TRBV4-1 to TRBJ2-3; TRBD2 might be the D (6 bases). V was cut by 4 bases and J by 4 bases, with 12 bases left in between. CDR1 MGHRA and CDR2 YSYEKL come from the germline V gene. CDR3 length: 14 amino acids. The CDR3 spells CASSPLGGADTQYF. CDR3 DNA sequence: TGCGCCAGCAGCCCTTTGGGCGGGGCAGATACGCAGTATTTT.

The chain uses TRBV28 and TRBJ2-1; 9 bases fit TRBD2. The V gene's germline CDR1 is MDHEN and CDR2 SYDVKM. The J segment lost 5 bases and the V segment lost 5 bases, leaving 10 bases of the junction unmatched. The CDR3 runs 16 residues. CDR3 in DNA: TGTGCCAGCAGTCGACTAGCGGCCCTAGGGGACAATGAGCAGTTCTTC. Translation: CASSRLAALGDNEQFF.

Worth noting for this clone: This sample also contains other DNA sequences that code for the same CDR3. The rearrangement joins TRBV2 to TRBJ2-7; 8 nucleotides align to TRBD2. The germline gives CDR1 SNHLY, CDR2 FYNNEI. The CDR3 is 15 residues long. Trimming at V came to 7 bases and at J to 3 bases, leaving 11 bases not matched to a gene. This CDR3 reads CASIAPMAGGYEQYF. DNA for the CDR3: TGTGCCAGCATTGCCCCCATGGCGGGAGGCTACGAGCAGTACTTC.